One and the same sample provided the 15 T cell receptor beta chains below, sequenced in a study of blood T cell repertoires in COVID-19. Profiled with immunoSEQ multiplex PCR; TCRdb holds only in-frame clones, not every one. The repertoire holds about 34,000 clones, 70% to 80% seen once, with roughly 16% in the top ten. The source material was peripheral blood. These receptors were taken from a human donor in a cohort sampled during active COVID-19.

The chain joins TRBV19 to TRBJ1-1; D may be TRBD1 (6 bases). With 5 bases removed from V and 4 bases from J, the gap between germline ends came to 20 bases. Germline V gene lookup returns CDR1 LNHDA and CDR2 SQIVND (reference sequence). The CDR3 totals 16 residues. The CDR3 spells CASSHTRDKTPTEAFF. The CDR3 nucleotides are TGTGCCAGTAGTCACACCAGGGACAAAACCCCCACTGAAGCTTTCTTT.

The chain employs TRBV6-5 and TRBJ2-6; D might be TRBD2 (5 bases). CDR1 MNHEY and CDR2 SVGAGI come from the germline V gene. The CDR3 spans 14 residues. V lost 5 bases to trimming and J lost 1 base, with 6 bases between them. CDR3 in amino acids: CASSRGSGANVLTF. The CDR3 DNA is TGTGCCAGCAGTCGGGGATCTGGGGCCAACGTCCTGACTTTC.

The V and J genes are TRBV6-6 and TRBJ1-3, with unresolved D. Trimming shortened V by 4 bases and J by 4 bases, and 5 bases separated the two germline ends. In germline, CDR1 is MNHNY, CDR2 SVGAGI (reference sequence). This CDR3 spans 12 amino acids. The CDR3 here is CASSSIGNTIYF. In DNA form, the CDR3 reads TGTGCCAGCAGTTCAATCGGAAACACCATATATTTT.

The V gene is TRBV7-2, the J gene TRBJ2-5; 7 nucleotides align to TRBD1. The CDR3 contains 16 residues. The ends lost 1 base at V and 3 bases at J; junction bases unmatched: 8. Germline CDR1 and CDR2: SGHTA and FQGNSA. The CDR3 nucleotides read TGTGCCAGCAGCTTAGAGGGACAGATTAGAGAAGAGACCCAGTACTTC. It is translated as CASSLEGQIREETQYF.

This clone was counted only a few times. This chain uses TRBV14 with TRBJ1-3, with a weak D call TRBD1 (5 bases). CDR1 is SGHDN, CDR2 FVKESK, per germline. The CDR3 contains 17 residues. V dropped 0 bases and J dropped 5 bases, with 17 bases sitting between them. This CDR3 is CASSQDIMGGRRNTIYF. CDR3 bases: TGTGCCAGCAGCCAAGATATCATGGGGGGAAGAAGAAACACCATATATTTT. The variable domain in full, with the rest retrieved from reference TRBV14 and TRBJ1-3, is EAGVTQFPSHSVIEKGQTVTLRCDPISGHDNLYWYRRVMGKEIKFLLHFVKESKQDESGMPNNRFLAERTGGTYSTLKVQPAELEDSGVYFCASSQDIMGGRRNTIYFGEGSWLTVV.

V gene TRBV9 combines with J gene TRBJ1-6, with 9 bases that match TRBD1. Looked up from germline, CDR1 is SGDLS and CDR2 is YYNGEE. This CDR3 is 15 amino acids long. The V and J ends lost 4 bases and 10 bases, in that order; junction bases with no gene match: 9. The CDR3 spells CASSLVPGQGSPLHF. The CDR3 DNA sequence: TGTGCCAGCAGCCTCGTCCCGGGACAGGGCTCACCCCTCCACTTT. Combining the CDR3 with reference TRBV9 and TRBJ1-6 gives the whole variable domain DSGVTQTPKHLITATGQRVTLRCSPRSGDLSVYWYQQSLDQGLQFLIQYYNGEERAKGNILERFSAQQFPDLHSELNLSSLELGDSALYFCASSLVPGQGSPLHFGNGTRLTVT.

The chain has TRBV28 and TRBJ2-2; 10 bases are a match to TRBD2. V shed 6 bases, J shed 3 bases, and the junction held 7 bases outside the gene matches. Looked up from germline, CDR1 is MDHEN and CDR2 is SYDVKM. This CDR3 is built from 16 residues. This CDR3 reads CASSTPLAGDTGELFF. The CDR3 coding sequence is TGTGCCAGCAGCACCCCCCTAGCGGGGGACACCGGGGAGCTGTTTTTT.

V is TRBV5-4 and J is TRBJ1-2; D unresolved. CDR1 is SGHNT and CDR2 is YYREEE in the germline V gene (reference sequence). The CDR3 covers 13 residues. V gave up 0 bases and J gave up 8 bases, with 11 bases separating them. CDR3 sequence: CASSLGAPAGYTF. The CDR3 nucleotides are TGTGCCAGCAGCTTGGGGGCCCCCGCGGGCTACACCTTC. Using reference TRBV5-4 and TRBJ1-2 for the parts outside the CDR3, the full variable domain is ETGVTQSPTHLIKTRGQQVTLRCSSQSGHNTVSWYQQALGQGPQFIFQYYREEENGRGNFPPRFSGLQFPNYSSELNVNALELDDSALYLCASSLGAPAGYTFGSGTRLTVV.

The chain is built from TRBV29-1 and TRBJ2-6; D may be TRBD1 (6 bases). CDR3 length: 16 amino acids. Trimming cost V 2 bases and J 3 bases, with 14 bases left between them. Germline V CDR1 and CDR2: SQVTM, ANQGSEA. CDR3 DNA sequence: TGCAGCGTTGAAACTGATGTGGACAGTGGGGCCAACGTCCTGACTTTC. Translated, it gives CSVETDVDSGANVLTF. Variable domain in full (rest from reference TRBV29-1 and TRBJ2-6): SAVISQKPSRDICQRGTSLTIQCQVDSQVTMMFWYRQQPGQSLTLIATANQGSEATYESGFVIDKFPISRPNLTFSTLTVSNMSPEDSSIYLCSVETDVDSGANVLTFGAGSRLTVL.

The chain joins TRBV15 to TRBJ1-3, with D maybe TRBD1 (6 bases). The CDR3 is 15 residues long. V was shortened by 3 bases and J by 4 bases, with 13 bases between the two germline ends. Germline CDR1 LNHNV, CDR2 YYDKDF (reference sequence). The CDR3: CATSRDLGTGNTIYF. Here the CDR3 DNA reads TGTGCCACCAGCAGGGACCTCGGGACAGGAAACACCATATATTTT.

This sequence joins TRBV7-8 and TRBJ1-3; D unclear. Trimming took 1 base from V and 3 from J, leaving 10 bases between them. There are 15 residues in the CDR3. Per the germline V gene, CDR1 is SGHVS and CDR2 is FQNEAQ. CDR3 region: CASSLERVVGNTIYF. DNA of the CDR3: TGTGCCAGCAGCTTAGAACGGGTTGTTGGAAACACCATATATTTT.

The chain employs TRBV19 and TRBJ2-1; possible D gene TRBD2, 5 bases. The CDR3 has 13 amino acids. The V gene lost 3 bases and the J gene lost 3 bases, with 6 bases spanning the gap. Germline values: CDR1 LNHDA, CDR2 SQIVND (reference sequence). The DNA of the CDR3 is TGTGCCAGTAGTATCGGGAACTACAATGAGCAGTTCTTC. It codes for CASSIGNYNEQFF.

The rearrangement uses TRBV5-4 and TRBJ2-3; possible D gene TRBD2, 6 bases. The length of the CDR3 is 15 residues. Trimming cost V 1 base and J 0 bases, with 9 bases left between them. CDR1 and CDR2 (germline): SGHNT, YYREEE (reference sequence). CDR3 loop: CASSLPGGSTDTQYF. The DNA for the CDR3 is TGTGCCAGCAGCTTGCCCGGGGGAAGCACAGATACGCAGTATTTT.

The V call is TRBV28, the J call TRBJ2-7; D unclear. The V end lost 3 bases, the J end lost 3 bases, and 12 bases lay between the germline ends. This CDR3 is 14 amino acids long. Germline V lookup: CDR1 MDHEN, CDR2 SYDVKM. CDR3 protein: CASSFDFRNYEQYF. In nucleotides, the CDR3 is TGTGCCAGCAGTTTCGATTTCAGAAACTACGAGCAGTACTTC.

The CDR3 bases are TGTGCCAGCAGCCAAGATCCGACGGGAGAAGGTGAGCAGTTCTTC. This translates into CASSQDPTGEGEQFF. This rearrangement joins TRBV3-1 (or the pseudogene TRBV3-2) to TRBJ2-1; maybe TRBD2 (6 bases). V dropped 0 bases and J dropped 9 bases, with 15 bases sitting between them. The CDR3 contains 15 residues. Germline lookup yields CDR1 LGHDT and CDR2 YNNKEL (reference sequence).